Many counts were recorded for the clone carrying this TCR beta chain. Its specificity is unknown. This sample is part of a study of T cell repertoires in cytomegalovirus infection. In TCRdb, the reads were re-called with MiXCR into one record per CDR3 protein. The table includes over 250,000 distinct CDR3 sequences, roughly a fifth detected once. The germline V gene encodes CDR1 SGHVS and CDR2 FQNEAQ. The V segment lost 2 bases and the J segment 5 bases; nucleotides outside the gene matches: 2. The CDR3 runs to 15 residues. The receptor's source is a human donor in good health (CMV status not recorded). Some clones in this sample may be carry-over from other donors' samples. The chain employs TRBV7-8 and TRBJ2-1; the match to TRBD2 covers 11 bases. Sequences were derived from cultured PBMCs, sampled from culture after CMV antigen stimulation. The CDR3 reads CASSLPGLADNEQFF. The CDR3 DNA reads as TGTGCCAGCAGCTTACCGGGACTAGCGGACAATGAGCAGTTCTTC.